The 2 T cell receptor beta chains listed next were all sequenced from one sample in a study of cytomegalovirus exposure and HLA in healthy donors. The primer mix had 60 Vbeta and 13 Jbeta primers. Libraries were prepared by immunoSEQ multiplex PCR; TCRdb keeps only in-frame clonotypes and omits some of them. The top ten clones hold under 3% of a sample with over 100,000 clones, 80% to 90% of them seen once. The specimen sequenced was PBMCs. Source of these receptors: a woman aged 18 to 35 in good health and CMV-seropositive.

This clone was detected only once. The chain uses TRBV2 and TRBJ1-1, with 9 bases lining up with TRBD1. CDR3 length: 15 amino acids. After removal of 4 bases from V and 0 bases from J, the junction contained 3 bases not matched to a gene. Germline V gene sequence: CDR1 SNHLY, CDR2 FYNNEI. The CDR3 region is CASSAWTGVNTEAFF. The CDR3 DNA reads as TGTGCCAGCAGTGCCTGGACAGGGGTGAACACTGAAGCTTTCTTT.

This clone came up a few times. The chain combines TRBV7-3 with TRBJ2-3; 8 bases fit TRBD2. Trimming cost V 5 bases and J 5 bases; bases outside gene matches: 6. The germline V gene has CDR1 SGHTA and CDR2 FQGTGA. CDR3 size: 14 residues. CDR3 DNA: TGTGCCAGCAGCCTCATAGCGGGGAAAGATACGCAGTATTTT. This translates into CASSLIAGKDTQYF.